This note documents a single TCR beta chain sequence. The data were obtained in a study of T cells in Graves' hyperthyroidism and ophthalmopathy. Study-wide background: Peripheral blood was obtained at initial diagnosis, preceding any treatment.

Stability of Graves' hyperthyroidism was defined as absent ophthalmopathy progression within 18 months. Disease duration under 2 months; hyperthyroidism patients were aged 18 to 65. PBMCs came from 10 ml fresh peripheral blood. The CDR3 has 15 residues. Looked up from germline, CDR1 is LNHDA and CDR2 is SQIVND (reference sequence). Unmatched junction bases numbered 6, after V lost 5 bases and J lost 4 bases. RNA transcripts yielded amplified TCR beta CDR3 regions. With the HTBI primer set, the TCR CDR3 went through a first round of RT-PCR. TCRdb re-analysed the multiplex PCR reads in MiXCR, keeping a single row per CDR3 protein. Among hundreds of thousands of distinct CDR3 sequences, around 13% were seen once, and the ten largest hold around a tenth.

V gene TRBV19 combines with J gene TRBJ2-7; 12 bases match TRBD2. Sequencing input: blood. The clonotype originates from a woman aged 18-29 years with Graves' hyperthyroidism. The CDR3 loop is CASSPMTSGGYEQYF. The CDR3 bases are TGTGCCAGTAGTCCAATGACTAGCGGGGGTTACGAGCAGTACTTC. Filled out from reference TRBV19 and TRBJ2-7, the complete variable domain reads DGGITQSPKYLFRKEGQNVTLSCEQNLNHDAMYWYRQDPGQGLRLIYYSQIVNDFQKGDIAEGYSVSREKKESFPLTVTSAQKNPTAFYLCASSPMTSGGYEQYFGPGTRLTVT.